This is a list of T cell receptor beta chains from one sample in a study of blood T cells in healthy people across ages. TCRdb analysed the 5' RACE reads with MiXCR anew, one entry per CDR3 protein. The sample has roughly 1,500,000 distinct CDR3 sequences; 42% are singletons. Sequenced: blood. Receptors originate from a woman aged 18-30 years in good health. CDR3s include the opening cysteine and the closing phenylalanine or tryptophan. D genes are given only for firm matches. Expanded clones get a size class; other rows say once, few or many, or leave the size out.

d_call	j_call	clone_size	v_call	cdr3_nt	cdr3_aa
-	TRBJ2-1	-	TRBV14	TGTGCCAGCAGCCAAATAGGTAGCTTCTACAATGAGCAGTTCTTC	CASSQIGSFYNEQFF
-	TRBJ1-5	once	TRBV2	TGTGCCAGCAGTGGGGTGGGGGGTCAGCCCCAGCATTTT	CASSGVGGQPQHF
-	TRBJ1-5	many	TRBV6-5	TGTGCCAGCAGTGTGGGGCAGGGCAATTCGCCCCAGCATTTT	CASSVGQGNSPQHF
-	TRBJ2-6	many	TRBV5-1	TGCGCCAGCAGCTTGTCAGGGACTGGGGCCAACGTCCTGACTTTC	CASSLSGTGANVLTF
TRBD1	TRBJ2-1	many	TRBV7-2	TGTGCCAGCAGCTTAGGACAGGGAATCAGTGAGCAGTTCTTC	CASSLGQGISEQFF
-	TRBJ1-1	-	TRBV5-1	TGCGCCAGCAGCTTGGACGGGGGATACAACACTGAAGCTTTCTTT	CASSLDGGYNTEAFF
TRBD1	TRBJ2-6	-	TRBV12-3/TRBV12-4	TGTGCCAACAGTCGACGGCCGACAGGGGGATCCTCTGGGGCCAACGTCCTGACTTTC	CANSRRPTGGSSGANVLTF
-	TRBJ1-3	-	TRBV7-8	TGTGCCAGCAGCTTAACCGGGGGGTCCCGGGGAAACACCATATATTTT	CASSLTGGSRGNTIYF
TRBD2	TRBJ2-5	few	TRBV12-3/TRBV12-4	TGTGCCAGCAGGCCGGGACTAGCGAAAGAAGAGACCCAGTACTTC	CASRPGLAKEETQYF
TRBD2	TRBJ2-1	-	TRBV11-2	TGTGCCAGCAGCTTAGAACTAGCGGGAGGGAACAATGAGCAGTTCTTC	CASSLELAGGNNEQFF
-	TRBJ2-3	-	TRBV9	TGTGCCAGCAGCGTCGAACTAGTTAGCACAGATACGCAGTATTTT	CASSVELVSTDTQYF
-	TRBJ1-2	-	TRBV2	TGTGCCAGCAGCGAACCCGCTTATGGCTACACCTTC	CASSEPAYGYTF
-	TRBJ1-2	-	TRBV6-5	TGTGCCAGCAGTTACAAGGGCGGGGGTGGCTACACCTTC	CASSYKGGGGYTF
-	TRBJ1-1	-	TRBV15	TGTGCCACCAGCAGTGGGCAGGTGCGGAGAATGAACACTGAAGCTTTCTTT	CATSSGQVRRMNTEAFF
-	TRBJ1-1	few	TRBV4-1	TGCGCCAGCAGCCAAGGTTGGGTGAACACTGAAGCTTTCTTT	CASSQGWVNTEAFF
-	TRBJ1-2	-	TRBV28	TGTGCCAGCGAGAAAGCGCCCTATGGCTACACCTTC	CASEKAPYGYTF
-	TRBJ1-1	-	TRBV7-9	TGTGCCAGCAGCTCAGGGGATATGAACACGGAAGCTTTCTTT	CASSSGDMNTEAFF
-	TRBJ2-1	-	TRBV4-1	TGCGCCAGCAGCCATGGTGATGGGACGGAAGGGGATGAGCAGTTCTTC	CASSHGDGTEGDEQFF
-	TRBJ2-1	-	TRBV29-1	TGCAGCGCTTCATCCGGGACGGCCATCGAAGAGACCCAGTTCTTC	CSASSGTAIEETQFF
-	TRBJ2-1	-	TRBV12-5	TGTGCTAGTGGTCCTACTATATTCTACAATGAGCAGTTCTTC	CASGPTIFYNEQFF
TRBD1	TRBJ1-2	-	TRBV27	TGTGCCAGCAGTTTAGCTTTCAGGGGGATTAACTATGGCTACACCTTC	CASSLAFRGINYGYTF
TRBD2	TRBJ2-3	-	TRBV20-1	TGCAGTGCTTCTCCTACTAGCGGGAGGAGTACGCAGTATTTT	CSASPTSGRSTQYF
-	TRBJ2-5	-	TRBV11-2	TGTGCCAGCAGATCAGGGGCAGAAGAGACCCAGTACTTC	CASRSGAEETQYF
TRBD2	TRBJ2-3	few	TRBV9	TGTGCCAGCAGCGTTCGGACTAGCGGAGACACAGATACGCAGTATTTT	CASSVRTSGDTDTQYF
TRBD2	TRBJ2-7	-	TRBV11-2	TGTGCCAGCAGCTTAGCAGAATCACCGCTAGCGGGAGTGTCCTACGAGCAGTACTTC	CASSLAESPLAGVSYEQYF
-	TRBJ2-5	few	TRBV6-1	TGTGCCAGTGGGCGATGGAGAGGGGAGCAGTACTTC	CASGRWRGEQYF
-	TRBJ1-5	-	TRBV2	TGTGCCAGCGCTGGACAAAGCAATCAGCCCCAGCATTTT	CASAGQSNQPQHF
-	TRBJ2-3	many	TRBV6-1	TGTGCCAGCAGTGGGGACCTCACAGATACGCAGTATTTT	CASSGDLTDTQYF
TRBD1	TRBJ1-4	few	TRBV3-1	TGTGCCAGCAGCCTAAGCAGGGGGCCCGGAGAAAAACTGTTTTTT	CASSLSRGPGEKLFF
-	TRBJ1-6	-	TRBV12-3/TRBV12-4	TGTGCCAGCAGTCCCCGGGTAGGTGCCACCAATTCACCCCTCCACTTT	CASSPRVGATNSPLHF
TRBD2	TRBJ2-3	few	TRBV12-3/TRBV12-4	TGTGCCAGCAGCCCGGGGTTTGGCGCGGGGGTACTCTCTAGCACAGATACGCAGTATTTT	CASSPGFGAGVLSSTDTQYF
-	TRBJ1-1	-	TRBV6-1	TGTGCCAGCAGTATAACAGCTATTAACACTGAAGCTTTCTTT	CASSITAINTEAFF
-	TRBJ2-1	-	TRBV5-1	TGCGCCAGCAGCTTGGCCGAGGGCCCGTCCTACGAGCAGTTCTTC	CASSLAEGPSYEQFF
-	TRBJ2-1	few	TRBV3-1	TGTGCCAGCAAAGAGAGCAGCAATGAGCAGTTCTTC	CASKESSNEQFF
TRBD1	TRBJ2-1	-	TRBV24-1	TGTGCCACCGGGACAGGGGGTTTTGGTAAGCAGTTCTTC	CATGTGGFGKQFF
TRBD1	TRBJ2-2	few	TRBV7-2	TGTGCCAGCAGCTTAGTAGGGGGCGGAAACACCGGGGAGCTGTTTTTT	CASSLVGGGNTGELFF
-	TRBJ1-4	-	TRBV12-3/TRBV12-4	TGTGCCAGCAGCCTCACAGGTTCTCCCTCGACTAATGAAAAACTGTTTTTT	CASSLTGSPSTNEKLFF
-	TRBJ2-7	-	TRBV14	TGTGCCAGCAGCCAAGAAGGTGCAGCGTTTTACACCTACGAGCAGTACTTC	CASSQEGAAFYTYEQYF
TRBD2	TRBJ2-7	once	TRBV2	TGTGCCACTCAGCGGGGGGGCTTTGGCGAGCAGTACTTC	CATQRGGFGEQYF
-	TRBJ2-2	-	TRBV9	TGTGCCAGCAGCGTAGGGGGGGCCACCGGGGAGCTGTTTTTT	CASSVGGATGELFF
-	TRBJ2-3	-	TRBV20-1	TGCAGTGCTACTAAGGGACTGAAATACACAGATACGCAGTATTTT	CSATKGLKYTDTQYF
TRBD2	TRBJ2-1	-	TRBV9	TGTGCCAGCAGCGTAGGGGGCACTAGCGAGTCCTACAATGAGCAGTTCTTC	CASSVGGTSESYNEQFF
-	TRBJ1-1	few	TRBV29-1	TGCAGCGTTGATGGGAGGGAGGGTTTGAACACTGAAGCTTTCTTT	CSVDGREGLNTEAFF
TRBD1	TRBJ2-5	-	TRBV6-5	TGTGCCACTACCGCGACAGGGGACAAAGAGACCCAGTACTTC	CATTATGDKETQYF
-	TRBJ2-3	-	TRBV12-3/TRBV12-4	TGTGCCCCCTCGACCCGGGGGCCTACAGATACGCAGTATTTT	CAPSTRGPTDTQYF
TRBD1	TRBJ1-6	-	TRBV28	TGTGCCAGCAGTCCCAGGACAGGGGGCTTGTCTGGGGGGAATTCACCCCTCCACTTT	CASSPRTGGLSGGNSPLHF
TRBD1	TRBJ1-2	once	TRBV11-2	TGTGCCAGCAGCTTAGATCTGACAGGGAGCTATGGCTACACCTTC	CASSLDLTGSYGYTF
-	TRBJ2-1	-	TRBV10-1	TGCGCCAGCAGTGCCCAGAATGAGCAGTTCTTC	CASSAQNEQFF
TRBD1	TRBJ1-2	-	TRBV6-1	TGTGCCACCATCCGTCTGATTGACAGGGGGCACCACTATGGCTACACCTTC	CATIRLIDRGHHYGYTF
-	TRBJ1-6	few	TRBV20-1	TGCAGTGCTAGTGCGAATCCGAATTCACCCCTCCACTTT	CSASANPNSPLHF
TRBD2	TRBJ2-7	-	TRBV28	TGTGCCAGCAGTTTAGGGACTAGGGCCCACTCCTACGAGCAGTACTTC	CASSLGTRAHSYEQYF
-	TRBJ1-1	-	TRBV7-2	TGTGCCAGCAGCTTAGGAGCCCGTAGGACAAACACTGAAGCTTTCTTT	CASSLGARRTNTEAFF
-	TRBJ2-1	few	TRBV27	TGTGCCAGCAGTTTAAGCATCCTCTCCTACAATGAGCAGTTCTTC	CASSLSILSYNEQFF
-	TRBJ2-7	few	TRBV4-1	TGCGCCAGCAGCCGGGTATATGCGGAAACCTACGAGCAGTACTTC	CASSRVYAETYEQYF